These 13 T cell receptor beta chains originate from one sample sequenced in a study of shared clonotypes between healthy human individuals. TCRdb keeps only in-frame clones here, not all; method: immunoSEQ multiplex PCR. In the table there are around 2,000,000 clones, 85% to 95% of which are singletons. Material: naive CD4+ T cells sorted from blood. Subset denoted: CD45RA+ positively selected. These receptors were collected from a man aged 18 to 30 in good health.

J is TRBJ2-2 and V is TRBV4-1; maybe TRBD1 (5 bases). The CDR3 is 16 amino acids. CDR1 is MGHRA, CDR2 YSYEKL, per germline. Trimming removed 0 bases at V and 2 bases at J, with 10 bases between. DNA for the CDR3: TGCGCCAGCAGCCAAGAAGGGGCGCTAAACACCGGGGAGCTGTTTTTT. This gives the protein CASSQEGALNTGELFF.

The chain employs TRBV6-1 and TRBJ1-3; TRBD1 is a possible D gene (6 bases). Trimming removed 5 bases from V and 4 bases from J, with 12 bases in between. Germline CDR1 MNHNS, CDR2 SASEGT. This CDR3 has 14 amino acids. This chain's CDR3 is CASSRTATGNTIYF. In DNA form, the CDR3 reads TGTGCCAGCAGTAGGACAGCGACGGGAAACACCATATATTTT.

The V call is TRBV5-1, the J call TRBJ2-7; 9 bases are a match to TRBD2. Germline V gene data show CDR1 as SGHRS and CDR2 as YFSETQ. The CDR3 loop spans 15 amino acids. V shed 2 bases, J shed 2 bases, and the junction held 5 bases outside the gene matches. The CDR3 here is CASSFLAGTTYEQYF. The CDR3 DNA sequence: TGCGCCAGCAGCTTCCTAGCGGGGACGACCTACGAGCAGTACTTC. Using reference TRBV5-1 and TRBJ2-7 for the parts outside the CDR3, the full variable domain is KAGVTQTPRYLIKTRGQQVTLSCSPISGHRSVSWYQQTPGQGLQFLFEYFSETQRNKGNFPGRFSGRQFSNSRSEMNVSTLELGDSALYLCASSFLAGTTYEQYFGPGTRLTVT.

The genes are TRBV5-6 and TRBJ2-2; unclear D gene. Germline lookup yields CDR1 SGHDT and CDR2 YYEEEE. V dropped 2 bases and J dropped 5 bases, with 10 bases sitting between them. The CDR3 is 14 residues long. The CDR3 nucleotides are TGTGCCAGCAGCTTTTCGGAGACTACCGGGGAGCTGTTTTTT. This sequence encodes CASSFSETTGELFF.

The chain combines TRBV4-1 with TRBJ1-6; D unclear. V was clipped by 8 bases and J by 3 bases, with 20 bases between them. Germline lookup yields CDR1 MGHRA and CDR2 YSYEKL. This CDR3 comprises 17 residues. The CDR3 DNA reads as TGCGCCAGCCCTGGGGTGATAATACTATTCTATAATTCACCCCTCCACTTT. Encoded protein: CASPGVIILFYNSPLHF.

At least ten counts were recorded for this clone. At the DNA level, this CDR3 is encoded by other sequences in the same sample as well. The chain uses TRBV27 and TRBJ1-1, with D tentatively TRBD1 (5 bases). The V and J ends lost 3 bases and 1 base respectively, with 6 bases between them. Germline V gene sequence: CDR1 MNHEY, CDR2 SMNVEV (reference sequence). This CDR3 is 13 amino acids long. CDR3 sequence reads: CASSFRANTEAFF. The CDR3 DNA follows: TGTGCCAGCAGTTTCAGGGCGAACACTGAAGCTTTCTTT.

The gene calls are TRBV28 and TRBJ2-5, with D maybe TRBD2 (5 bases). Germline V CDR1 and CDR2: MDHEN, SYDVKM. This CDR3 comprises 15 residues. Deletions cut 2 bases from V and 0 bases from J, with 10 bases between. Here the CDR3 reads CASSLGSLNQETQYF. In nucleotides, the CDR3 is TGTGCCAGCAGTTTAGGGAGCCTAAACCAAGAGACCCAGTACTTC.

CDR3 region: CASSYTQETQYF. CDR3 bases: TGTGCCAGCAGTTACACGCAGGAGACCCAGTACTTC. This chain joins TRBV6-6 and TRBJ2-5; D is unclear. The V and J ends lost 2 bases and 5 bases respectively, with 6 bases between them. Germline V CDR1 and CDR2: MNHNY, SVGAGI (reference sequence). The CDR3 has 12 residues.

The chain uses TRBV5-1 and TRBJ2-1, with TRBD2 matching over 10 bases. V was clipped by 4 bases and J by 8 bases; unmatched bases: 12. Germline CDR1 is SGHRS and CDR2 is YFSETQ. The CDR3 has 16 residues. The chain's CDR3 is CASSRRLAGNIDEQFF. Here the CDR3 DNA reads TGCGCCAGCAGCCGCCGACTAGCGGGCAATATCGATGAGCAGTTCTTC.

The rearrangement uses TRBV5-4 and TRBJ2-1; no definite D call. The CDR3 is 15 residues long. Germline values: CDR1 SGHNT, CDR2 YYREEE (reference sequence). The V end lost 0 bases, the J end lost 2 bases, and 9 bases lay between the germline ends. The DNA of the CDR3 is TGTGCCAGCAGCTTGGATCCAGAACCCTACAATGAGCAGTTCTTC. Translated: CASSLDPEPYNEQFF.

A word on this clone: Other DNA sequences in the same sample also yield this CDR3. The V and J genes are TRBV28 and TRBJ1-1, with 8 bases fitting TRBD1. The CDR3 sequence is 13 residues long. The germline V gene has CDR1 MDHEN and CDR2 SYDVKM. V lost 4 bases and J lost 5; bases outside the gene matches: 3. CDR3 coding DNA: TGTGCCAGCAGTTCAGGGGGCAGGACTGAAGCTTTCTTT. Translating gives CASSSGGRTEAFF.

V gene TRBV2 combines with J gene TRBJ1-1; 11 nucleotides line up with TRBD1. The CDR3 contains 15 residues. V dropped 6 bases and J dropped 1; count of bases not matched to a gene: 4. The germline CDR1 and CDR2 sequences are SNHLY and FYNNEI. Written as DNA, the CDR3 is TGTGCCAGCAGGATTGGGACAGGGGGGAACACTGAAGCTTTCTTT. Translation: CASRIGTGGNTEAFF.

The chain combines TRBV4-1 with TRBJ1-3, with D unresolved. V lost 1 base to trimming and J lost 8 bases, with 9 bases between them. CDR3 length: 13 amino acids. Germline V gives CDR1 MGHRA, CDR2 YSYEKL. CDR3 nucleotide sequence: TGCGCCAGCAGCCAAGTCACGGTTGACACCATATATTTT. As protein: CASSQVTVDTIYF.